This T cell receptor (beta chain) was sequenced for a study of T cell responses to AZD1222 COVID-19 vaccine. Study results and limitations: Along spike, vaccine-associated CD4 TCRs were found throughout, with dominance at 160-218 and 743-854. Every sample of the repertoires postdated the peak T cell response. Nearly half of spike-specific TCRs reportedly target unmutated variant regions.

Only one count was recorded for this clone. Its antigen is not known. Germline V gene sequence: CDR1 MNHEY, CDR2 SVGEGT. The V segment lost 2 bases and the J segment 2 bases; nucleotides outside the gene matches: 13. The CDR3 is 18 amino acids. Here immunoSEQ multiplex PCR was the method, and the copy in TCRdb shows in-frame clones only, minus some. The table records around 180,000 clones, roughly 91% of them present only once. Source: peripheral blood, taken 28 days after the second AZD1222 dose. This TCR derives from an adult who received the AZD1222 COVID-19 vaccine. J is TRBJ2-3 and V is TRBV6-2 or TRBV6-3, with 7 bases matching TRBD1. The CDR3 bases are TGTGCCAGCAGTTACACCCAACAGGGGTGGTCTTTCACAGATACGCAGTATTTT. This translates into CASSYTQQGWSFTDTQYF.